This T cell receptor beta chain was observed in a study of response to subunit inactivated influenza vaccine. The study, taken as a whole, reports: Authors suggested each seasonal influenza vaccination recruits few new T cells.

This CDR3 comprises 17 residues. The junction had 5 bases not matched to a gene; V was cut back by 1 base and J by 4 bases. Per germline, CDR1 KGHSH and CDR2 LQKENI. From the RT-PCR reads, TCRdb called clonotypes with MiXCR, one entry per CDR3 protein. The sample contains about half a million distinct CDR3 sequences, around 25% of which appear only once. Concerning this clonotype itself: Its antigen is currently unknown.

The TCR comes from a man between 50 and 59 years old who received an inactivated influenza vaccine. This chain connects TRBV18 to TRBJ2-1; 12 bases are shared with TRBD2. Specimen: CD4+ T cells sorted from PBMCs, collected about 5 days after vaccination. The CDR3 here is CASSPLTSGSEYNEQFF. CDR3 sequence (DNA): TGTGCCAGCTCACCACTGACTAGCGGGAGTGAATACAATGAGCAGTTCTTC.